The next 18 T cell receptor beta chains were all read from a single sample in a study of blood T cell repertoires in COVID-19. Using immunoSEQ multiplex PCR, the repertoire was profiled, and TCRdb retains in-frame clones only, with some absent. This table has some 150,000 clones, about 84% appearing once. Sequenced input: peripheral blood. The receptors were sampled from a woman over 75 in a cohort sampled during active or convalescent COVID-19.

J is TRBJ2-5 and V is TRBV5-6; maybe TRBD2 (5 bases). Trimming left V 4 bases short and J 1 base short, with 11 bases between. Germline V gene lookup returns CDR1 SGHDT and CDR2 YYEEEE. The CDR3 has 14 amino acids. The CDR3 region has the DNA TGTGCCAGCAGCCTACTAGGAGGCCAAGAGACCCAGTACTTC. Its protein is CASSLLGGQETQYF. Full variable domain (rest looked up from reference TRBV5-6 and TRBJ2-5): DAGVTQSPTHLIKTRGQQVTLRCSPKSGHDTVSWYQQALGQGPQFIFQYYEEEERQRGNFPDRFSGHQFPNYSSELNVNALLLGDSALYLCASSLLGGQETQYFGPGTRLLVL.

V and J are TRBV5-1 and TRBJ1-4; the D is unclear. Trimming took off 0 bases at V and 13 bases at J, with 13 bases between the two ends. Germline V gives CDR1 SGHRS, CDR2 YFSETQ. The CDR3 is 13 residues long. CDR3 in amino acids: CASSLDSLERLFF. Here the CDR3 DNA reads TGCGCCAGCAGCTTGGATTCCTTGGAGAGACTGTTTTTT.

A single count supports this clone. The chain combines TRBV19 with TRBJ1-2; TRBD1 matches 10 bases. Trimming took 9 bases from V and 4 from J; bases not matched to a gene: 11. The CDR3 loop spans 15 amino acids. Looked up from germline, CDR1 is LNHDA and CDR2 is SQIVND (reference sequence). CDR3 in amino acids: CASRDRGLKPYGYTF. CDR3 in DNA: TGTGCCAGCCGAGACAGGGGGCTGAAACCCTATGGCTACACCTTC.

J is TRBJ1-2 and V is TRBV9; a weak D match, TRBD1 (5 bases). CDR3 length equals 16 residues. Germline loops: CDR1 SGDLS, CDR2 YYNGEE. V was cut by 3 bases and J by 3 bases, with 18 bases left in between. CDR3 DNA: TGTGCCAGCAGCGCTGCGACAGACCTCTCTTACTATGGCTACACCTTC. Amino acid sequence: CASSAATDLSYYGYTF.

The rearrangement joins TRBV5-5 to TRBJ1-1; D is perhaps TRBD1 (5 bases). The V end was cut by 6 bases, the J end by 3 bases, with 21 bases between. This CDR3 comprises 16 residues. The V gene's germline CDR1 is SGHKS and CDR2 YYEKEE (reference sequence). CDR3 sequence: CASTFGQHDRYTEAFF. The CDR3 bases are TGTGCCAGCACCTTCGGACAACATGACCGGTACACTGAAGCTTTCTTT.

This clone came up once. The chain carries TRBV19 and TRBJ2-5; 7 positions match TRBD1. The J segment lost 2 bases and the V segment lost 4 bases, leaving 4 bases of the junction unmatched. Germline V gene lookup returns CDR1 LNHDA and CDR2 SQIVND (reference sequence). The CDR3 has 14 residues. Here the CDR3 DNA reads TGTGCCAGTAGTAAACGGGACAGACAAGAGACCCAGTACTTC. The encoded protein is CASSKRDRQETQYF.

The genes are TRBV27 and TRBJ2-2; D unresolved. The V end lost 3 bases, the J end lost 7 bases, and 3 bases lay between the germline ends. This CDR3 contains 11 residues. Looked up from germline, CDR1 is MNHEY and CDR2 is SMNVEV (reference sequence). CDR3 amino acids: CASSFNGELFF. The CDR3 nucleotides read TGTGCCAGCAGTTTTAACGGGGAGCTGTTTTTT.

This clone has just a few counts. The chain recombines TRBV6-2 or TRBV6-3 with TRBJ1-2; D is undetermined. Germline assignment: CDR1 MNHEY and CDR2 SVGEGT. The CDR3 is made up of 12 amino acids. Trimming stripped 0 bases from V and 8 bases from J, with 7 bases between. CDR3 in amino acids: CASSYSRVGYTF. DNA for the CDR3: TGTGCCAGCAGTTACTCGAGGGTGGGCTACACCTTC.

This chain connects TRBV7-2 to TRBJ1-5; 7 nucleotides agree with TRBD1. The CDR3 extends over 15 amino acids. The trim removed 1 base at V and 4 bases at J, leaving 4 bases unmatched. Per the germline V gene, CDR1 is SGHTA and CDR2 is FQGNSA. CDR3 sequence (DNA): TGTGCCAGCAGCTTAGTGGACAGGAGTAATCAGCCCCAGCATTTT. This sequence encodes CASSLVDRSNQPQHF.

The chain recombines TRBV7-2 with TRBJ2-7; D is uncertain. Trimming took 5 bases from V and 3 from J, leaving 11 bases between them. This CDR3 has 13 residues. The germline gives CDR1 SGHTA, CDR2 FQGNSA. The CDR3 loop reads CASSQDPGYEQYF. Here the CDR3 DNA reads TGTGCCAGCAGCCAGGATCCCGGCTACGAGCAGTACTTC.

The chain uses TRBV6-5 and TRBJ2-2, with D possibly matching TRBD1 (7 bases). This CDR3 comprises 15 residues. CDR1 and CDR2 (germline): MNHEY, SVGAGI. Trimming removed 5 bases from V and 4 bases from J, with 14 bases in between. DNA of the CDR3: TGTGCCAGCAGTACGGGACAGCGGGCCACCGGGGAGCTGTTTTTT. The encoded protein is CASSTGQRATGELFF.

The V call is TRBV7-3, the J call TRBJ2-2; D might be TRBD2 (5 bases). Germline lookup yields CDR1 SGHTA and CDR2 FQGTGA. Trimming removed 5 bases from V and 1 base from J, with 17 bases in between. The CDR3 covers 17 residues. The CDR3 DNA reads TGTGCCAGCAGCGCCCAGACTATAACGGGGAACACCGGGGAGCTGTTTTTT. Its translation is CASSAQTITGNTGELFF.

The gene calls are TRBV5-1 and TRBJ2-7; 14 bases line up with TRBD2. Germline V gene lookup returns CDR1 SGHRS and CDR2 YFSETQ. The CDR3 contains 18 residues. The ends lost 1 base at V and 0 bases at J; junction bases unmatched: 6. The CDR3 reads CASSLLGTSGGSSYEQYF. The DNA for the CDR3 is TGCGCCAGCAGCTTGCTCGGGACTAGCGGGGGATCCTCCTACGAGCAGTACTTC.

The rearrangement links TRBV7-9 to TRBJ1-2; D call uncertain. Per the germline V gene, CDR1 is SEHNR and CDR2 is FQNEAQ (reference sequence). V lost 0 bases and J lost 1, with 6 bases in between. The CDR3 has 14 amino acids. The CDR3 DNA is TGTGCCAGCAGCTTAGCCAGTGTTAACTATGGCTACACCTTC. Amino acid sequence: CASSLASVNYGYTF.

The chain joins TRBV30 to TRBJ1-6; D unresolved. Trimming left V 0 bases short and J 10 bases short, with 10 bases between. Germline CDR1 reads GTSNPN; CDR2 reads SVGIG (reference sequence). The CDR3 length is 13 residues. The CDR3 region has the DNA TGTGCCTGGAGTGTGGGTTACAGCTCACCCCTCCACTTT. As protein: CAWSVGYSSPLHF.

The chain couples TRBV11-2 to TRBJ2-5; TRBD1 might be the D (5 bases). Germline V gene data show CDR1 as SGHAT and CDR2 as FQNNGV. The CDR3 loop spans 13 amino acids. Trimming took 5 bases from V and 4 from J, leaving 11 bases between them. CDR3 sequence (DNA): TGTGCCAGCAGCACCGGACACACAGAGACCCAGTACTTC. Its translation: CASSTGHTETQYF.

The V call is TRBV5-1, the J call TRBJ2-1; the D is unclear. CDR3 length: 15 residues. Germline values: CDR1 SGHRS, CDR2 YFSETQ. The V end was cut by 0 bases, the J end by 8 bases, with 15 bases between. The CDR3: CASSLGSASVDEQFF. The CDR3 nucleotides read TGCGCCAGCAGCTTGGGGTCAGCTAGTGTCGATGAGCAGTTCTTC.

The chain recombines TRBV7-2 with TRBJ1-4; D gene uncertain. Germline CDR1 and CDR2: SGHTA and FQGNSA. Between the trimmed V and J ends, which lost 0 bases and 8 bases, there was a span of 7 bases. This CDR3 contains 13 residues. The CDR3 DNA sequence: TGTGCCAGCAGCTTAGCGAGCAGGGAAAAACTGTTTTTT. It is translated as CASSLASREKLFF. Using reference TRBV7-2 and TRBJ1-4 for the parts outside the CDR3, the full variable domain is GAGVSQSPSNKVTEKGKDVELRCDPISGHTALYWYRQSLGQGLEFLIYFQGNSAPDKSGLPSDRFSAERTGGSVSTLTIQRTQQEDSAVYLCASSLASREKLFFGSGTQLSVL.